The 23 T cell receptor beta chains reported below all come from one sample, sequenced in a study of T cell responses to AZD1222 COVID-19 vaccine. Sequenced by immunoSEQ multiplex PCR; TCRdb stores in-frame clones only, minus some. Of tens of thousands of clones listed, roughly 85% are singletons. This specimen consisted of peripheral blood, obtained 28 days after the second AZD1222 dose. These receptors all come from an adult who received the AZD1222 COVID-19 vaccine.

The chain recombines TRBV10-3 with TRBJ1-2; no clear D. Trimming pared 3 bases from V and 5 bases from J, leaving 13 bases between. From germline, CDR1 is ENHRY and CDR2 SYGVKD. The CDR3 sequence is 14 residues long. The CDR3 spells CAISDRATHYGYTF. DNA of the CDR3: TGTGCCATCAGTGACCGCGCAACCCATTATGGCTACACCTTC.

V is TRBV19 and J is TRBJ2-5, with a possible D match to TRBD2 (6 bases). CDR3 length equals 12 residues. In germline, CDR1 is LNHDA, CDR2 SQIVND (reference sequence). The V gene lost 9 bases and the J gene lost 2 bases, with 10 bases spanning the gap. CDR3 in DNA: TGTGCCAGCGGGACTCCTCAAGAGACCCAGTACTTC. Translating it yields CASGTPQETQYF.

The chain is built from TRBV6-1 and TRBJ1-1; D call uncertain. Trimming cost V 1 base and J 10 bases, with 10 bases left between them. The CDR3 is 12 amino acids. The V gene's germline CDR1 is MNHNS and CDR2 SASEGT. The CDR3 DNA reads as TGTGCCAGCAGTGAAGGGGCCCTGGGAGCTTTCTTT. This gives the protein CASSEGALGAFF.

This clone was recorded only once. The chain has TRBV21-1 and TRBJ1-2. TRBV21-1 is classified as a pseudogene. This CDR3 comprises 16 residues. The CDR3 DNA follows: TGTGCCAGCAGAGACGACAGGGAGGGGAGGGGCTATGGCTACACCTTC. Its protein is CASRDDREGRGYGYTF.

This sequence joins TRBV30 and TRBJ2-5, with D hard to call. This CDR3 contains 13 residues. Trimming cost V 0 bases and J 4 bases, with 9 bases left between them. Germline V CDR1 and CDR2: GTSNPN, SVGIG (reference sequence). As DNA, the CDR3 is TGTGCCTGGAGTGTACATAGTGGAGAGACCCAGTACTTC. Encoded protein: CAWSVHSGETQYF.

This chain links TRBV11-3 with TRBJ1-1; D gene unclear. Germline V gene data show CDR1 as SGHNT and CDR2 as YENEEA. CDR3 length: 13 residues. Trimming removed 5 bases from V and 2 bases from J, with 9 bases in between. The CDR3: CASSPDPNTEAFF. CDR3 sequence (DNA): TGTGCCAGCAGCCCCGACCCCAACACTGAAGCTTTCTTT.

This clone was observed a single time. The V and J genes are TRBV15 and TRBJ1-4; D unresolved. V shed 3 bases and J shed 8 bases, with 13 bases lying between them. This CDR3 is 14 amino acids long. Germline V gene data show CDR1 as LNHNV and CDR2 as YYDKDF (reference sequence). DNA for the CDR3: TGTGCCACCAGCAGGGCTAGTGGGCTGGAAAAACTGTTTTTT. Its protein is CATSRASGLEKLFF.

The chain has TRBV24-1 and TRBJ2-1, with D unclear. Per the germline V gene, CDR1 is KGHDR and CDR2 is SFDVKD. V gave up 0 bases and J gave up 7 bases, with 12 bases separating them. The CDR3 extends over 15 amino acids. The CDR3 sequence is CATSDLLSTGNEQFF. The CDR3 region has the DNA TGTGCCACCAGTGATTTGCTTTCGACTGGAAATGAGCAGTTCTTC.

This clone came up once. The rearrangement joins TRBV6-5 to TRBJ2-1; TRBD1 agrees at 8 bases. The CDR3 covers 14 residues. Germline CDR1 is MNHEY and CDR2 is SVGAGI. V trimming: 9 bases; J trimming: 6 bases; junction bases outside the gene matches: 10. The CDR3 loop reads CASSRDRGFNEQFF. In DNA, the CDR3 is TGTGCCAGTAGTCGAGACAGGGGATTCAATGAGCAGTTCTTC.

The J gene is TRBJ2-7, the V gene TRBV4-1; TRBD1 matches at 7 bases. Germline lookup yields CDR1 MGHRA and CDR2 YSYEKL. This CDR3 is built from 15 residues. The junction had 6 bases not matched to a gene; V was cut back by 2 bases and J by 2 bases. CDR3: CASSQTGDAPYEQYF. The CDR3 DNA sequence: TGCGCCAGCAGCCAAACAGGGGATGCCCCCTACGAGCAGTACTTC.

The chain has TRBV7-2 and TRBJ2-1; D remains ambiguous. Germline-derived CDR1 and CDR2 are SGHTA and FQGNSA. The CDR3 loop spans 16 amino acids. Between the trimmed V and J ends, which lost 0 bases and 0 bases, there was a span of 9 bases. The CDR3 protein is CASSLAGVTSYNEQFF. The CDR3 DNA is TGTGCCAGCAGCTTAGCGGGCGTGACCTCCTACAATGAGCAGTTCTTC.

The chain employs TRBV6-5 and TRBJ1-1, with D unresolved. Trimming took 6 bases from V and 4 from J, leaving 6 bases between them. Germline CDR1 is MNHEY and CDR2 is SVGAGI. CDR3 length: 11 residues. The DNA for the CDR3 is TGTGCCAGCAGGATCGGCACTGAAGCTTTCTTT. Amino acids: CASRIGTEAFF.

The rearrangement joins TRBV7-9 to TRBJ2-7; 9 nucleotides agree with TRBD1. Germline assignment: CDR1 SEHNR and CDR2 FQNEAQ (reference sequence). The V gene end was trimmed by 4 bases and the J gene end by 4 bases; junction bases not matched to a gene: 5. This CDR3 contains 14 residues. For the CDR3, the DNA is TGTGCCAGCAGCTCAGCGGGACAGGGTTACGAGCAGTACTTC. Its translation: CASSSAGQGYEQYF.

This clone was seen a handful of times. The chain recombines TRBV2 with TRBJ1-2, with D maybe TRBD1 (5 bases). There are 14 residues in the CDR3. The germline V gene has CDR1 SNHLY and CDR2 FYNNEI. V was clipped by 5 bases and J by 4 bases, with 14 bases between them. In nucleotides, the CDR3 is TGTGCCAGCAGTACCTCAGGGAATTCCTATGGCTACACCTTC. Translating it yields CASSTSGNSYGYTF.

The rearrangement joins TRBV15 to TRBJ2-1, with TRBD2 identical over 8 bases. CDR3 length equals 15 residues. V was pared by 0 bases and J by 7 bases, with 5 bases of the junction left unmatched. Germline V gene lookup returns CDR1 LNHNV and CDR2 YYDKDF (reference sequence). The CDR3 region is CATSRDLAGGNEQFF. CDR3 in DNA: TGTGCCACCAGCAGAGATCTAGCGGGTGGTAATGAGCAGTTCTTC.

The rearrangement joins TRBV28 to TRBJ1-2; D unclear. Trimming left V 4 bases short and J 4 bases short, with 7 bases between. Germline V gene sequence: CDR1 MDHEN, CDR2 SYDVKM. The CDR3 is 12 amino acids. CDR3: CASSSSPYGYTF. In nucleotides, the CDR3 is TGTGCCAGCAGTTCTTCCCCCTATGGCTACACCTTC.

The chain is built from TRBV30 and TRBJ2-6; 9 bases are a match to TRBD1. This CDR3 is built from 16 residues. CDR1 is GTSNPN, CDR2 SVGIG, per germline (reference sequence). With V trimmed by 3 bases and J by 3 bases, 6 bases remained unmatched. This CDR3 is CAWSGTGGGGANVLTF. As DNA, the CDR3 is TGTGCCTGGAGCGGCACAGGGGGCGGTGGGGCCAACGTCCTGACTTTC.

V usage is TRBV7-9 and J usage is TRBJ2-3, with TRBD1 identical over 8 bases. V was pared by 6 bases and J by 1 base, with 6 bases of the junction left unmatched. This CDR3 is 15 amino acids long. Per germline, CDR1 SEHNR and CDR2 FQNEAQ (reference sequence). For the CDR3, the DNA is TGTGCCAGCAGGCCCGTGACAGGGGGCACAGATACGCAGTATTTT. This sequence encodes CASRPVTGGTDTQYF.

V and J are TRBV6-5 and TRBJ1-2, with D maybe TRBD1 (5 bases). Germline loops: CDR1 MNHEY, CDR2 SVGAGI. Trimming took 6 bases from V and 0 from J, leaving 14 bases between them. The CDR3 has 15 residues. The CDR3 loop reads CASRTPTEANYGYTF. For the CDR3, the DNA is TGTGCCAGCAGAACTCCGACAGAGGCTAACTATGGCTACACCTTC.

The CDR3: CASSIDRIWTSGGAMFF. As DNA, the CDR3 is TGTGCCAGTAGTATAGATCGTATTTGGACTAGCGGGGGGGCTATGTTCTTC. V and J are TRBV19 and TRBJ2-1; 15 positions match TRBD2. Trimming took 0 bases from V and 15 from J; bases not matched to a gene: 12. Germline values: CDR1 LNHDA, CDR2 SQIVND (reference sequence). This CDR3 has 17 residues.

CDR3 loop: CASSLGVDTEAFF. The CDR3 bases are TGCGCCAGCAGCTTGGGGGTGGACACTGAAGCTTTCTTT. The chain carries TRBV5-1 and TRBJ1-1; D not resolved. The germline gives CDR1 SGHRS, CDR2 YFSETQ. Trimming removed 0 bases at V and 3 bases at J, with 6 bases between. The CDR3 consists of 13 residues. Full variable domain (missing parts from reference TRBV5-1 and TRBJ1-1): KAGVTQTPRYLIKTRGQQVTLSCSPISGHRSVSWYQQTPGQGLQFLFEYFSETQRNKGNFPGRFSGRQFSNSRSEMNVSTLELGDSALYLCASSLGVDTEAFFGQGTRLTVV.

V usage is TRBV30 and J usage is TRBJ2-1; TRBD2 matches at 10 bases. The germline V gene encodes CDR1 GTSNPN and CDR2 SVGIG (reference sequence). This CDR3 is 15 amino acids long. Trimming took 4 bases from V and 4 from J; bases not matched to a gene: 7. The CDR3 nucleotides are TGTGCCTGGACTGGACTAGCGGAGATATACAATGAGCAGTTCTTC. Residues: CAWTGLAEIYNEQFF.

This chain joins TRBV28 and TRBJ1-2; D perhaps matches TRBD1 (6 bases). V was shortened by 5 bases and J by 3 bases, with 10 bases between the two germline ends. This CDR3 is built from 13 residues. CDR1 and CDR2 from the germline V gene are MDHEN and SYDVKM. The CDR3 sequence is CASSLQGDYGYTF. DNA for the CDR3: TGTGCCAGCAGTCTACAGGGTGACTATGGCTACACCTTC.